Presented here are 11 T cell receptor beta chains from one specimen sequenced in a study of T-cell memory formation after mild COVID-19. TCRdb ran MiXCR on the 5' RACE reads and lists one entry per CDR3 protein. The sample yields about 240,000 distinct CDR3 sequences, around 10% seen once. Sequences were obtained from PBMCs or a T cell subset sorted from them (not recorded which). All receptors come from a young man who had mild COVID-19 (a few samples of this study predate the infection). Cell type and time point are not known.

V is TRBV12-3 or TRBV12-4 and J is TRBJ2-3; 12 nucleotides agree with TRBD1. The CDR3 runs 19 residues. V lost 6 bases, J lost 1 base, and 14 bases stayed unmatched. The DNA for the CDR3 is TGTGCCAGCAGCCCCCGGGGACAGGGGGCCCCCAGGGGCACAGATACGCAGTATTTT. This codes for CASSPRGQGAPRGTDTQYF.

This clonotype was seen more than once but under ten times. The CDR3 nucleotides are TGTGCCAGCAGTTCCGGCCGGGACGTATACAATCAGCCCCAGCATTTT. Its protein product is CASSSGRDVYNQPQHF. This chain connects TRBV12-3 or TRBV12-4 to TRBJ1-5; D possibly corresponds to TRBD1 (5 bases). This CDR3 spans 16 amino acids. Deletions cut 4 bases from V and 3 bases from J, with 16 bases between.

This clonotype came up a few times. The CDR3: CASSASGGEETQYF. The CDR3 DNA follows: TGTGCCAGCAGCGCTAGCGGGGGGGAAGAGACCCAGTACTTC. The V and J genes are TRBV7-3 and TRBJ2-5, with 12 bases fitting TRBD2. The germline CDR1 and CDR2 sequences are SGHTA and FQGTGA. The trim removed 5 bases at V and 3 bases at J, leaving 1 base unmatched. The CDR3 spans 14 residues.

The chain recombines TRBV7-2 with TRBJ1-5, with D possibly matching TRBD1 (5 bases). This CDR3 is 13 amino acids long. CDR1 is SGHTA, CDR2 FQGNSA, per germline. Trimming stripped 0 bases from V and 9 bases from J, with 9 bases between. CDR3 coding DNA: TGTGCCAGCAGCTTAGCGGGGGGAGGGCCCCAGCATTTT. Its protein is CASSLAGGGPQHF. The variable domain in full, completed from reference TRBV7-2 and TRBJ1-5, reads GAGVSQSPSNKVTEKGKDVELRCDPISGHTALYWYRQSLGQGLEFLIYFQGNSAPDKSGLPSDRFSAERTGGSVSTLTIQRTQQEDSAVYLCASSLAGGGPQHFGDGTRLSIL.

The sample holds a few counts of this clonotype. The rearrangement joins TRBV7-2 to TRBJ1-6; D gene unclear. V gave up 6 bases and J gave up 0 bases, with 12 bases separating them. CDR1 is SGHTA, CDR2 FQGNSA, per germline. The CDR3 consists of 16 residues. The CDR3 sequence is CASREDGSSYNSPLHF. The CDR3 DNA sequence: TGTGCCAGCAGGGAGGACGGAAGCTCCTATAATTCACCCCTCCACTTT. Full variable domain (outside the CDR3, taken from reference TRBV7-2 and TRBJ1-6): GAGVSQSPSNKVTEKGKDVELRCDPISGHTALYWYRQSLGQGLEFLIYFQGNSAPDKSGLPSDRFSAERTGGSVSTLTIQRTQQEDSAVYLCASREDGSSYNSPLHFGNGTRLTVT.

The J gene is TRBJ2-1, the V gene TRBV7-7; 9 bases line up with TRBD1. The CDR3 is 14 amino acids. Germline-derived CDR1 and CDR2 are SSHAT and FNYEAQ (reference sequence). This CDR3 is CASGTGGADNEQFF. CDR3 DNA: TGTGCTAGCGGAACAGGGGGCGCCGACAATGAGCAGTTCTTC. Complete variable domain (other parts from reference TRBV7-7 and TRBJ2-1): GAGVSQSPRYKVTKRGQDVTLRCDPISSHATLYWYQQALGQGPEFLTYFNYEAQPDKSGLPSDRFSAERPEGSISTLTIQRTEQRDSAMYRCASGTGGADNEQFFGPGTRLTVL.

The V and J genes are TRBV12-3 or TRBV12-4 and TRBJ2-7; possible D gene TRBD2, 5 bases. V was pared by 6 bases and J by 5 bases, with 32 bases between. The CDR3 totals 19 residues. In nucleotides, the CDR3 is TGTGCCAGCAGCGGTCTGGGTCTCGCCCGGGAACTAAGGCCCCACGAGCAGTACTTC. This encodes CASSGLGLARELRPHEQYF.

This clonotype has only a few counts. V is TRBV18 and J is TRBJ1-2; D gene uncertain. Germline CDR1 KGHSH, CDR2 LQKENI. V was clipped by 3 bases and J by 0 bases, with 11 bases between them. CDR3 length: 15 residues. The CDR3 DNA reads TGTGCCAGCTCACCTGCCGCCGATCCTAACTATGGCTACACCTTC. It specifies CASSPAADPNYGYTF.

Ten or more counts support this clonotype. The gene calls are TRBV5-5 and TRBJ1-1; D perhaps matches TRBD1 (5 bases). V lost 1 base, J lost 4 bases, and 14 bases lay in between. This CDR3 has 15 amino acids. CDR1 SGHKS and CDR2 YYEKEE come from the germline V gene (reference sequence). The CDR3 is CASSLYLQGVTEAFF. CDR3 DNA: TGTGCCAGCAGCTTGTATCTCCAGGGCGTCACTGAAGCTTTCTTT.

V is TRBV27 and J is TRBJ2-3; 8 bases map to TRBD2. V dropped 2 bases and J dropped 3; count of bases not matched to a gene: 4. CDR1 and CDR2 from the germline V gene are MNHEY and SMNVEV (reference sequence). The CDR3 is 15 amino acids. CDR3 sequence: CASSLLAGTTDTQYF. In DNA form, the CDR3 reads TGTGCCAGCAGTTTACTAGCGGGTACGACAGATACGCAGTATTTT.

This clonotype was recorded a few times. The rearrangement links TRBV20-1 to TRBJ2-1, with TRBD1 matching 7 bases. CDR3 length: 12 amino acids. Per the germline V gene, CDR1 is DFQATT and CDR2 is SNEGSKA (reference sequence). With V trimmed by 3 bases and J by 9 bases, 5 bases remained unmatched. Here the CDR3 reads CSARTGSSEQFF. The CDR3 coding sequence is TGCAGTGCTAGGACAGGGAGTAGTGAGCAGTTCTTC.